This passage covers 20 T cell receptor beta chains from one sample sequenced in a study of T cells in Graves' hyperthyroidism and ophthalmopathy. Authors of the study amplified TCR beta CDR3 regions from RNA transcripts. Carried out on the TCR CDR3, a first-round RT-PCR used the HTBI primer set. MiXCR was run by TCRdb on the multiplex PCR reads, yielding one entry per CDR3 protein. The table has over 120,000 distinct CDR3 sequences, roughly 23% seen once; the top ten hold more than 65%. The sample comprised blood. These receptor sequences come from a woman aged 45 to 65 with Graves' hyperthyroidism that later progressed to Graves' ophthalmopathy.

This clonotype has ten or more counts. The rearrangement uses TRBV28 and TRBJ2-7; 7 nucleotides line up with TRBD1. Germline V gene sequence: CDR1 MDHEN, CDR2 SYDVKM. This CDR3 has 14 residues. Trimming at V came to 6 bases and at J to 5 bases, leaving 10 bases not matched to a gene. CDR3 sequence: CASRPTGSTDEQYF. The CDR3 DNA reads TGTGCCAGCAGACCGACAGGGAGTACGGACGAGCAGTACTTC.

V gene TRBV7-2 combines with J gene TRBJ2-7; 8 bases fit TRBD1. The J segment lost 3 bases and the V segment lost 5 bases, leaving 6 bases of the junction unmatched. The CDR3 has 14 residues. Germline V gives CDR1 SGHTA, CDR2 FQGNSA. CDR3 in amino acids: CASSIQGVGYEQYF. Here the CDR3 DNA reads TGTGCCAGCAGCATACAGGGGGTCGGCTACGAGCAGTACTTC. Full variable domain (remainder filled in from reference TRBV7-2 and TRBJ2-7): GAGVSQSPSNKVTEKGKDVELRCDPISGHTALYWYRQSLGQGLEFLIYFQGNSAPDKSGLPSDRFSAERTGGSVSTLTIQRTQQEDSAVYLCASSIQGVGYEQYFGPGTRLTVT.

This clonotype was counted ten times or more. The rearrangement joins TRBV20-1 to TRBJ1-2, with D uncertain. The CDR3 runs to 11 residues. CDR1 DFQATT and CDR2 SNEGSKA come from the germline V gene (reference sequence). The V and J ends lost 2 bases and 12 bases respectively, with 13 bases between them. This CDR3 is CSARWVKQDTF. The CDR3 nucleotides are TGCAGTGCTAGATGGGTGAAACAAGACACCTTC.

This clonotype was detected many times. This chain connects TRBV7-6 to TRBJ2-7; either TRBD1 or TRBD2 may supply D (5 bases each). This CDR3 comprises 15 residues. The germline gives CDR1 SGHVS, CDR2 FNYEAQ. V dropped 5 bases and J dropped 2 bases, with 16 bases sitting between them. In nucleotides, the CDR3 is TGTGCCAGCAGCAAAGAACGGGACGGGGCCTACGAGCAGTACTTC. Its translation: CASSKERDGAYEQYF. Full variable domain (remainder filled in from reference TRBV7-6 and TRBJ2-7): GAGVSQSPRYKVTKRGQDVALRCDPISGHVSLYWYRQALGQGPEFLTYFNYEAQQDKSGLPNDRFSAERPEGSISTLTIQRTEQRDSAMYRCASSKERDGAYEQYFGPGTRLTVT.

This clonotype has ten or more counts. The gene calls are TRBV3-1 and TRBJ1-1, with 7 bases fitting TRBD1. With V trimmed by 1 base and J by 6 bases, 5 bases remained unmatched. In germline, CDR1 is LGHDT, CDR2 YNNKEL (reference sequence). This CDR3 has 14 amino acids. CDR3 nucleotides: TGTGCCAGCAGCCAAGGAGGGGGCCGGGCTGAAGCTTTCTTT. It translates to CASSQGGGRAEAFF.

There are many counts of this clonotype. The gene calls are TRBV2 and TRBJ1-1; D might be TRBD1 (6 bases). The CDR3 is 15 residues long. The germline gives CDR1 SNHLY, CDR2 FYNNEI. V lost 4 bases and J lost 0, with 12 bases in between. CDR3 residues: CASSVRGQMNTEAFF. CDR3 nucleotides: TGTGCCAGCAGTGTCCGGGGGCAAATGAACACTGAAGCTTTCTTT.

This clonotype was recorded a few times. The chain combines TRBV19 with TRBJ2-5, with 9 bases fitting TRBD2. Germline V gene lookup returns CDR1 LNHDA and CDR2 SQIVND (reference sequence). V gave up 2 bases and J gave up 4 bases; unmatched junction bases: 5. This CDR3 has 15 amino acids. The CDR3 spells CASSISGGSGETQYF. The CDR3 DNA is TGTGCCAGTAGTATAAGCGGGGGGTCGGGAGAGACCCAGTACTTC.

The sample holds many counts of this clonotype. The chain recombines TRBV19 with TRBJ2-7; 7 bases map to TRBD2. The V segment lost 3 bases and the J segment 4 bases; nucleotides outside the gene matches: 3. The CDR3 totals 13 residues. CDR1 is LNHDA and CDR2 is SQIVND in the germline V gene (reference sequence). DNA of the CDR3: TGTGCCAGTAGTATTACGGGAGGTTACGAGCAGTACTTC. Amino acids: CASSITGGYEQYF.

This clonotype was observed many times. V and J are TRBV27 and TRBJ2-7, with 7 bases matching TRBD1. J was trimmed by 4 bases and V by 4 bases; bases with no gene match: 4. In germline, CDR1 is MNHEY, CDR2 SMNVEV (reference sequence). The CDR3 loop spans 13 amino acids. CDR3: CASSSRDSYEQYF. Written as DNA, the CDR3 is TGTGCCAGCAGTTCCCGGGACAGTTACGAGCAGTACTTC.

This clonotype occurred a few times. The chain links TRBV12-3 or TRBV12-4 to TRBJ2-2; D is perhaps TRBD2 (6 bases). The V gene lost 4 bases and the J gene lost 0 bases, with 18 bases spanning the gap. This CDR3 region has 18 residues. The CDR3, as DNA: TGTGCCAGCAGTTCCCTCGGCCGGGGCGGGGCGAACACCGGGGAGCTGTTTTTT. It yields the protein CASSSLGRGGANTGELFF.

A word on this clonotype: This may be a read error, as it is one base from a much larger clone. The J gene is TRBJ2-5, the V gene TRBV11-2, with no clear D. Germline CDR1 is SGHAT and CDR2 is FQNNGV. The CDR3 covers 14 residues. This CDR3 is CSSSSYDSEETQYF. CDR3 coding DNA: TGTTCCAGCAGCTCCTACGACTCAGAAGAGACCCAGTACTTC. The variable domain in full, completed from reference TRBV11-2 and TRBJ2-5, reads EAGVAQSPRYKIIEKRQSVAFWCNPISGHATLYWYQQILGQGPKLLIQFQNNGVVDDSQLPKDRFSAERLKGVDSTLKIQPAKLEDSAVYLCSSSSYDSEETQYFGPGTRLLVL.

This clonotype was counted a few times. This chain uses TRBV7-9 with TRBJ1-1; D gene uncertain. Germline V CDR1 and CDR2: SEHNR, FQNEAQ (reference sequence). The CDR3 is made up of 12 amino acids. V shed 9 bases and J shed 0 bases, with 8 bases lying between them. The CDR3: CASTRMNTEAFF. The DNA for the CDR3 is TGTGCCAGTACCAGAATGAACACTGAAGCTTTCTTT.

The V gene is TRBV3-1, the J gene TRBJ1-1, with TRBD1 matching 8 bases. Germline CDR1 is LGHDT and CDR2 is YNNKEL (reference sequence). There are 14 residues in the CDR3. V shed 1 base, J shed 5 bases, and the junction held 3 bases outside the gene matches. The CDR3 region is CASSQGTGNTEAFF. The CDR3 nucleotides are TGTGCCAGCAGCCAAGGGACAGGGAATACTGAAGCTTTCTTT. The full variable domain, rest sourced from reference TRBV3-1 and TRBJ1-1, is DTAVSQTPKYLVTQMGNDKSIKCEQNLGHDTMYWYKQDSKKFLKIMFSYNNKELIINETVPNRFSPKSPDKAHLNLHINSLELGDSAVYFCASSQGTGNTEAFFGQGTRLTVV.

This clonotype was detected many times. The chain couples TRBV15 to TRBJ1-2; the D is unclear. Trimming stripped 1 base from V and 2 bases from J, with 8 bases between. The CDR3 totals 14 residues. Germline V gives CDR1 LNHNV, CDR2 YYDKDF (reference sequence). This chain's CDR3 is CATSRAGLNYGYTF. The CDR3, as DNA: TGTGCCACCAGCAGAGCAGGACTGAACTATGGCTACACCTTC.

V gene TRBV6-1 combines with J gene TRBJ1-6; D gene unclear. Trimming left V 5 bases short and J 6 bases short, with 8 bases between. The CDR3 sequence is 13 residues long. Looked up from germline, CDR1 is MNHNS and CDR2 is SASEGT. CDR3: CASSYTSNSPLHF. The CDR3 DNA sequence: TGTGCCAGCAGTTATACCAGTAATTCACCCCTCCACTTT.

The genes are TRBV7-3 and TRBJ2-4, with D perhaps given as TRBD1 or TRBD2 (5 bases each). This CDR3 spans 15 amino acids. The germline V gene has CDR1 SGHTA and CDR2 FQGTGA. Trimming took off 1 base at V and 11 bases at J, with 18 bases between the two ends. CDR3 region: CASSLMVLGLRVQYF. In nucleotides, the CDR3 is TGTGCCAGCAGCTTAATGGTCTTGGGGCTGCGGGTTCAGTACTTC.

The gene calls are TRBV19 and TRBJ2-2, with 12 bases fitting TRBD1. Per germline, CDR1 LNHDA and CDR2 SQIVND (reference sequence). The CDR3 has 16 residues. Trimming cost V 1 base and J 7 bases; bases outside gene matches: 4. CDR3 nucleotide sequence: TGTGCCAGTAGTATAGGCGGGACAGGGGGCATCGGGGAGCTGTTTTTT. It specifies CASSIGGTGGIGELFF.

The J gene is TRBJ2-1, the V gene TRBV6-1; TRBD2 matches at 8 bases. Germline-derived CDR1 and CDR2 are MNHNS and SASEGT. The CDR3 runs 22 residues. The ends lost 8 bases at V and 3 bases at J; junction bases unmatched: 30. DNA for the CDR3: TGTGCCAGCTTACGACTAGCGCGCCACGGTTCAAAGCGGGTCGTCAGCTACAATGAGCAGTTCTTC. This translates into CASLRLARHGSKRVVSYNEQFF.

The sample holds many counts of this clonotype. The rearrangement uses TRBV28 and TRBJ1-2, with a possible D match to TRBD1 (6 bases). In germline, CDR1 is MDHEN, CDR2 SYDVKM. V shed 5 bases and J shed 4 bases, with 20 bases lying between them. This CDR3 spans 16 amino acids. DNA of the CDR3: TGTGCCAGCAGTACCCGACAGGCACCCCCACCCTATGGCTACACCTTC. Amino acids: CASSTRQAPPPYGYTF.

This clonotype was seen more than once but under ten times. This sequence joins TRBV2 and TRBJ2-6; D uncertain. The length of the CDR3 is 17 residues. Trimming took 3 bases from V and 0 from J, leaving 12 bases between them. Looked up from germline, CDR1 is SNHLY and CDR2 is FYNNEI. Here the CDR3 reads CASSDIRRTSGANVLTF. CDR3 DNA sequence: TGTGCCAGCAGTGACATCCGCCGGACCTCTGGGGCCAACGTCCTGACTTTC.